The 30 T cell receptor beta chains below were found in one sample sequenced in a study of T cell changes during pregnancy in multiple sclerosis. The data were produced by immunoSEQ multiplex PCR, yet TCRdb's version contains in-frame clones alone and is incomplete. The sample holds 20,000 to 30,000 clones, more than 85% seen once. This specimen consisted of CD4+ T cells from peripheral blood mononuclear cells, obtained in the second trimester of pregnancy. These TCRs come from a female donor in good health, enrolled as a control in a pregnancy study.

This chain's CDR3 is CASSSQGAVNTEAFF. The CDR3 coding sequence is TGTGCCAGCAGTTCCCAGGGGGCCGTGAACACTGAAGCTTTCTTT. The chain combines TRBV6-1 with TRBJ1-1, with 8 nucleotides matching TRBD1. J was trimmed by 0 bases and V by 5 bases; bases with no gene match: 5. The CDR3 is 15 residues long. CDR1 MNHNS and CDR2 SASEGT come from the germline V gene.

J is TRBJ2-2 and V is TRBV5-4, with 11 bases fitting TRBD2. The CDR3 runs 16 residues. The germline V gene has CDR1 SGHNT and CDR2 YYREEE (reference sequence). The V and J ends lost 4 bases and 0 bases, in that order; junction bases with no gene match: 2. CDR3 amino acids: CASSPGLAANTGELFF. The CDR3 nucleotides are TGTGCCAGCAGCCCGGGACTAGCGGCGAACACCGGGGAGCTGTTTTTT.

The chain recombines TRBV11-2 with TRBJ1-2; tentative D call: TRBD1 (5 bases). Germline V gene data show CDR1 as SGHAT and CDR2 as FQNNGV. The CDR3 length is 14 residues. With 4 bases removed from V and 8 bases from J, the gap between germline ends came to 17 bases. The CDR3 loop reads CASSSVRGPRGYTF. CDR3 nucleotide sequence: TGTGCCAGCAGCTCAGTGCGGGGCCCGCGGGGCTACACCTTC. Looking up the rest from reference TRBV11-2 and TRBJ1-2 gives the full variable domain: EAGVAQSPRYKIIEKRQSVAFWCNPISGHATLYWYQQILGQGPKLLIQFQNNGVVDDSQLPKDRFSAERLKGVDSTLKIQPAKLEDSAVYLCASSSVRGPRGYTFGSGTRLTVV.

This clone is a singleton in its sample. V usage is TRBV6-5 and J usage is TRBJ1-4; 11 bases are a match to TRBD1. Looked up from germline, CDR1 is MNHEY and CDR2 is SVGAGI. This CDR3 has 13 amino acids. V lost 6 bases and J lost 8; bases outside the gene matches: 2. The CDR3 DNA follows: TGTGCCAGCAGACGGACAGGGGGCGAAAAACTGTTTTTT. This sequence encodes CASRRTGGEKLFF.

The chain carries TRBV6-5 and TRBJ2-7; TRBD1 matches at 7 bases. Losses at the gene ends were 2 bases for V and 1 base for J; bases not matched to a gene: 8. Germline loops: CDR1 MNHEY, CDR2 SVGAGI. This CDR3 is 16 amino acids long. CDR3 DNA: TGTGCCAGCAGTTACATGGTAAAGGGGGCATCCTACGAGCAGTACTTC. This encodes CASSYMVKGASYEQYF.

The V call is TRBV5-4, the J call TRBJ1-5, with 7 bases that match TRBD1. V lost 0 bases, J lost 5 bases, and 2 bases stayed unmatched. Germline assignment: CDR1 SGHNT and CDR2 YYREEE (reference sequence). The length of the CDR3 is 14 residues. The CDR3 DNA is TGTGCCAGCAGCTTGGGACAGGGAGATCAGCCCCAGCATTTT. Amino acids: CASSLGQGDQPQHF.

The genes are TRBV4-1 and TRBJ2-4; perhaps TRBD2 as D (5 bases). The germline gives CDR1 MGHRA, CDR2 YSYEKL. The CDR3 runs 19 residues. V gave up 0 bases and J gave up 0 bases, with 18 bases separating them. CDR3 sequence (DNA): TGCGCCAGCAGCCAAGACGGACTGGAGCACACTCTAGCCAAAAACATTCAGTACTTC. Its protein product is CASSQDGLEHTLAKNIQYF.

The CDR3 DNA sequence: TGTGCCAGCAGCGTAGAGGCAGGGGGCGTGATAAATGAGCAGTTCTTC. This translates into CASSVEAGGVINEQFF. J is TRBJ2-1 and V is TRBV9; 8 nucleotides line up with TRBD1. This CDR3 is built from 16 residues. Germline V gene lookup returns CDR1 SGDLS and CDR2 YYNGEE. V was clipped by 0 bases and J by 7 bases; unmatched bases: 9.

The CDR3, as DNA: TGTGCCAGCAACGACAGGGCCGATGGCTACACCTTC. This gives the protein CASNDRADGYTF. The chain has TRBV6-1 and TRBJ1-2; 7 bases line up with TRBD1. CDR1 and CDR2 from the germline V gene are MNHNS and SASEGT. Germline trimming cut 7 bases from V and 6 bases from J; bases unmatched to any gene: 5. This CDR3 region has 12 residues.

This chain uses TRBV27 with TRBJ2-5; tentative D call: TRBD2 (5 bases). Per the germline V gene, CDR1 is MNHEY and CDR2 is SMNVEV (reference sequence). There are 12 residues in the CDR3. V was cut by 3 bases and J by 4 bases, with 6 bases left in between. DNA of the CDR3: TGTGCCAGCAGTTTCCGGGGAGAGACCCAGTACTTC. This codes for CASSFRGETQYF.

The chain has TRBV28 and TRBJ2-7; 7 positions match TRBD2. Per the germline V gene, CDR1 is MDHEN and CDR2 is SYDVKM. This CDR3 spans 15 amino acids. The V gene end was trimmed by 4 bases and the J gene end by 0 bases; junction bases not matched to a gene: 6. The CDR3 region is CASSYGLAASYEQYF. The DNA of the CDR3 is TGTGCCAGCAGTTATGGCCTAGCGGCCTCCTACGAGCAGTACTTC.

This chain links TRBV19 with TRBJ1-5; 7 nucleotides line up with TRBD1. CDR1 LNHDA and CDR2 SQIVND come from the germline V gene (reference sequence). J gave up 6 bases and V 3 bases, and 14 bases lay outside the gene matches. CDR3 length equals 17 residues. The DNA for the CDR3 is TGTGCCAGTAGTATGTCTTTAGGGGGCGGAGATAGTCAGCCCCAGCATTTT. Translated: CASSMSLGGGDSQPQHF.

J is TRBJ2-1 and V is TRBV6-6; TRBD2 matches 7 bases. J was trimmed by 6 bases and V by 0 bases; bases with no gene match: 8. Germline loops: CDR1 MNHNY, CDR2 SVGAGI (reference sequence). The CDR3 contains 16 residues. The CDR3 sequence is CASSYSGGRAGNEQFF. For the CDR3, the DNA is TGTGCCAGCAGTTACTCGGGCGGGAGAGCGGGCAATGAGCAGTTCTTC.

The CDR3 coding sequence is TGTGCCAGCAGTTCGGGAGGTATCTATAATTCACCCCTCCACTTT. Its protein product is CASSSGGIYNSPLHF. The genes are TRBV25-1 and TRBJ1-6; unclear D gene. Germline V gene lookup returns CDR1 MGHDK and CDR2 SYGVNS. The CDR3 runs 15 residues. Trimming shortened V by 5 bases and J by 3 bases, and 11 bases separated the two germline ends.

This clone turned up a few times. This chain connects TRBV27 to TRBJ2-3; 7 positions agree with TRBD2. The length of the CDR3 is 14 residues. The germline V gene encodes CDR1 MNHEY and CDR2 SMNVEV (reference sequence). Unmatched junction bases numbered 3, after V lost 2 bases and J lost 4 bases. The CDR3 loop reads CASSLRLASDTQYF. Written as DNA, the CDR3 is TGTGCCAGCAGTTTAAGACTAGCATCAGATACGCAGTATTTT.

This sequence joins TRBV5-6 and TRBJ1-5, with a possible D match to TRBD1 (5 bases). This CDR3 has 14 residues. V was pared by 4 bases and J by 9 bases, with 17 bases between. In germline, CDR1 is SGHDT, CDR2 YYEEEE. The DNA for the CDR3 is TGTGCCAGCAGCACCGGGACGGGAGATCGGCCCCAGCATTTT. Protein sequence: CASSTGTGDRPQHF.

The chain has TRBV28 and TRBJ2-7, with a weak D call TRBD2 (6 bases). Trimming pared 1 base from V and 2 bases from J, leaving 12 bases between. The CDR3 covers 15 residues. CDR1 and CDR2 (germline): MDHEN, SYDVKM. CDR3 sequence (DNA): TGTGCCAGCAGTTTATCTGCGGGACCCCCCTACGAGCAGTACTTC. This sequence encodes CASSLSAGPPYEQYF.

The chain links TRBV5-6 to TRBJ1-5; 8 nucleotides line up with TRBD1. CDR3 length: 15 residues. V was pared by 4 bases and J by 5 bases, with 8 bases of the junction left unmatched. Per germline, CDR1 SGHDT and CDR2 YYEEEE. CDR3 bases: TGTGCCAGCAGCCTACGGACAGGGACTCATCAGCCCCAGCATTTT. This translates into CASSLRTGTHQPQHF.

V usage is TRBV27 and J usage is TRBJ1-6; D is perhaps TRBD1 (6 bases). The CDR3 runs 17 residues. V was trimmed by 6 bases and J by 8 bases, leaving 23 bases between them. Germline V gene sequence: CDR1 MNHEY, CDR2 SMNVEV (reference sequence). CDR3 sequence (DNA): TGTGCCAGCAGCTTTCGCCGGGACACGGTTTCGGATTCACCCCTCCACTTT. Amino acids: CASSFRRDTVSDSPLHF.

This clone was detected only a few times. This chain uses TRBV27 with TRBJ1-6, with D unresolved. V dropped 6 bases and J dropped 0 bases, with 9 bases sitting between them. Germline-derived CDR1 and CDR2 are MNHEY and SMNVEV (reference sequence). The CDR3 totals 15 residues. This CDR3 is CASRGESSYNSPLHF. In DNA, the CDR3 is TGTGCCAGCAGGGGAGAGAGCTCCTATAATTCACCCCTCCACTTT.

The gene calls are TRBV15 and TRBJ1-4; 7 bases align to TRBD1. CDR3 size: 16 residues. V was pared by 4 bases and J by 0 bases, with 5 bases of the junction left unmatched. Germline V gene lookup returns CDR1 LNHNV and CDR2 YYDKDF (reference sequence). The CDR3 region has the DNA TGTGCCACCAGCACGGGACAGACTGCAACTAATGAAAAACTGTTTTTT. Translation gives CATSTGQTATNEKLFF.

The chain has TRBV7-9 and TRBJ2-7, with TRBD1 matching over 8 bases. Germline V CDR1 and CDR2: SEHNR, FQNEAQ (reference sequence). CDR3 length: 15 residues. V dropped 2 bases and J dropped 1; count of bases not matched to a gene: 4. As DNA, the CDR3 is TGTGCCAGCAGCTTACTCAGGACAGGGTCCTACGAGCAGTACTTC. Protein: CASSLLRTGSYEQYF. The variable domain in full, with the rest retrieved from reference TRBV7-9 and TRBJ2-7, is DTGVSQNPRHKITKRGQNVTFRCDPISEHNRLYWYRQTLGQGPEFLTYFQNEAQLEKSRLLSDRFSAERPKGSFSTLEIQRTEQGDSAMYLCASSLLRTGSYEQYFGPGTRLTVT.

The J gene is TRBJ2-3, the V gene TRBV19; 10 bases agree with TRBD2. The CDR3 spans 16 residues. Germline V gene data show CDR1 as LNHDA and CDR2 as SQIVND (reference sequence). V gave up 5 bases and J gave up 4 bases; unmatched junction bases: 9. This CDR3 is CASSVMTSGWADTQYF. The CDR3, as DNA: TGTGCCAGTAGTGTAATGACTAGCGGGTGGGCAGATACGCAGTATTTT.

This chain links TRBV6-5 with TRBJ1-6; TRBD1 agrees at 8 bases. The CDR3 is 14 residues long. V was clipped by 6 bases and J by 10 bases; unmatched bases: 8. CDR1 and CDR2 from the germline V gene are MNHEY and SVGAGI. Here the CDR3 reads CASRRTGGRSPLHF. Written as DNA, the CDR3 is TGTGCCAGCAGACGTACAGGGGGTCGCTCACCCCTCCACTTT.

This CDR3 is CASSDRGRHSPLHF. The CDR3 DNA sequence: TGTGCCAGCAGTGACAGGGGGAGGCATTCACCCCTCCACTTT. The chain uses TRBV28 and TRBJ1-6; TRBD1 matches at 9 bases. The germline V gene has CDR1 MDHEN and CDR2 SYDVKM. The CDR3 has 14 amino acids. The junction had 4 bases not matched to a gene; V was cut back by 5 bases and J by 8 bases.

The genes are TRBV9 and TRBJ2-2, with 13 bases lining up with TRBD2. CDR3 length: 19 amino acids. Looked up from germline, CDR1 is SGDLS and CDR2 is YYNGEE. With 3 bases clipped from V and 1 base from J, the junction kept 9 bases outside the gene matches. CDR3 DNA: TGTGCCAGCAGCGGCCTCGGGACTAGCGGGGCCCTGAACACCGGGGAGCTGTTTTTT. It specifies CASSGLGTSGALNTGELFF.

The J gene is TRBJ1-6, the V gene TRBV30; D may be TRBD1 (6 bases). This CDR3 spans 12 amino acids. V was trimmed by 5 bases and J by 10 bases, leaving 12 bases between them. Germline lookup yields CDR1 GTSNPN and CDR2 SVGIG (reference sequence). Written as DNA, the CDR3 is TGTGCCTGGGCGGGGGCGTCCTCACCCCTCCACTTT. It codes for CAWAGASSPLHF.

The chain uses TRBV28 and TRBJ1-6, with 9 bases fitting TRBD1. V lost 8 bases, J lost 5 bases, and 7 bases stayed unmatched. The germline V gene has CDR1 MDHEN and CDR2 SYDVKM. This CDR3 has 15 residues. The DNA for the CDR3 is TGTGCCAGCTCCCGGGACAGGGTACATAATTCACCCCTCCACTTT. Its translation is CASSRDRVHNSPLHF.

The V gene is TRBV4-1, the J gene TRBJ2-5; maybe TRBD1 (5 bases). V was shortened by 2 bases and J by 5 bases, with 9 bases between the two germline ends. This CDR3 comprises 13 residues. CDR1 is MGHRA and CDR2 is YSYEKL in the germline V gene. This CDR3 reads CASSQLQAETQYF. The CDR3 DNA follows: TGCGCCAGCAGCCAATTACAGGCGGAGACCCAGTACTTC.

V gene TRBV5-5 combines with J gene TRBJ1-1; D is possibly TRBD1 (5 bases). The CDR3 loop spans 15 amino acids. Germline V CDR1 and CDR2: SGHKS, YYEKEE (reference sequence). Trimming pared 4 bases from V and 4 bases from J, leaving 17 bases between. Here the CDR3 reads CASSPPQGRGTEAFF. The CDR3 DNA sequence: TGTGCCAGCAGCCCCCCCCAGGGAAGGGGCACTGAAGCTTTCTTT.